This entry is about one T cell receptor beta chain. Its antigen is not identified. This sample is drawn from a study of somatic mutations in cytotoxic T cells in rheumatoid arthritis. Findings of the study overall: Only rheumatoid arthritis patients, not healthy controls, showed CD8+ clonality increasing with age.

Between the trimmed V and J ends, which lost 1 base and 6 bases, there was a span of 15 bases. Germline V gives CDR1 SQVTM, CDR2 ANQGSEA. The CDR3 runs to 14 residues. The repertoire was sequenced with immunoSEQ multiplex PCR; TCRdb's copy has only in-frame clones and lacks some. Here the sample spans 16,000 or so clones, roughly 79% being singletons. The clonotype originates from an adult with rheumatoid arthritis. The sequencing input was CD8+ T cells sorted from blood. The chain employs TRBV29-1 and TRBJ1-2; the D gene is possibly TRBD1 (6 bases). The CDR3 loop reads CSVEGSGAFHGYTF. DNA of the CDR3: TGCAGCGTTGAAGGATCAGGGGCGTTCCATGGCTACACCTTC.